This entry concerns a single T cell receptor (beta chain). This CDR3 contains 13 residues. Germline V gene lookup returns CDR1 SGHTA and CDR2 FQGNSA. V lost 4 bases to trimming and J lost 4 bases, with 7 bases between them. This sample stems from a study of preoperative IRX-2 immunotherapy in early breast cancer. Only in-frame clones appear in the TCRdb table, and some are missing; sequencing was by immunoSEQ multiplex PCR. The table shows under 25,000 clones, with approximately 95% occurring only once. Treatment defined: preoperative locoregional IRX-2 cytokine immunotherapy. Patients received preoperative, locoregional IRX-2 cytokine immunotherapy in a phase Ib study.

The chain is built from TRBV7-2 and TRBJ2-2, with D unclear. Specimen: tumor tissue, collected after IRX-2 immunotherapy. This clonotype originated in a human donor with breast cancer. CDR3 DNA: TGTGCCAGCAGCTCCCAGGCCACCGGGGAGCTGTTTTTT. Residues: CASSSQATGELFF.